The T cell receptor beta chain described here comes from a study of blood T cell repertoires in COVID-19. Trimming left V 1 base short and J 1 base short, with 6 bases between. CDR3 length: 13 amino acids. Looked up from germline, CDR1 is SGHRS and CDR2 is YFSETQ. In the authors' methods: Estimated nucleated cell counts came from reference gene primer amplification. Data came from immunoSEQ multiplex PCR; TCRdb stores just in-frame clones and leaves some out. That table supplies the V and J calls and clone size; D and trimming were determined from the DNA. The sample shows some 180,000 clones, around 80% of them seen only once.

Sequenced sample: peripheral blood. This sequence was found in a woman aged 55-70 years with COVID-19, enrolled during active disease. The chain joins TRBV5-1 to TRBJ2-7; D is undetermined. CDR3 nucleotide sequence: TGCGCCAGCAGCTTGTCTAGATCCTACGAGCAGTACTTC. It is translated as CASSLSRSYEQYF.